This T cell receptor beta chain was found in a study of blood T cell repertoires in COVID-19. Study background: COVID-19 samples collected from the United States, Italy and Spain covered acute and convalescent phases. PBMCs, B-cell-depleted T cells, or T cells provided the cDNA or gDNA that made up the material.

Original data processing: Amplification with reference gene primers provided the estimates of nucleated cell counts. The data were produced by immunoSEQ multiplex PCR, yet TCRdb's version contains in-frame clones alone and is incomplete. That table furnishes V, J and clone size, whereas the DNA furnished D and trimming. The repertoire holds roughly 250,000 clones, around nine tenths seen once, with approximately 2% in the top ten. Those enrolled, adults aged roughly 18 to 90 years, came from about two dozen US areas. Trimming left V 4 bases short and J 6 bases short, with 10 bases between. Germline CDR1 SGHDN, CDR2 FVKESK. The CDR3 extends over 12 amino acids.

Sequenced material: PBMCs or T cells enriched from blood (not recorded which). The source is a woman younger than 30 who had recovered from COVID-19. The rearrangement links TRBV14 to TRBJ2-7; D unresolved. CDR3 in DNA: TGTGCCAGCAGCCCCGACCCGGGCGAGCAGTACTTC. It yields the protein CASSPDPGEQYF.